These 27 T cell receptor beta chains share one sample of origin, sequenced in a study of cytomegalovirus exposure and HLA in healthy donors. Primers included in the PCR were 60 Vbeta and 13 Jbeta primers. Some clones are missing from TCRdb's copy, which holds only in-frame ones; the method was immunoSEQ multiplex PCR. The table has about 100,000 clones, around 78% seen once. The sequenced sample was PBMCs. The receptors come from a man in his thirties or forties in good health and CMV-seronegative.

The chain combines TRBV7-9 with TRBJ1-4, with 9 positions matching TRBD1. The CDR3 consists of 16 residues. J gave up 1 base and V 6 bases, and 6 bases lay outside the gene matches. Germline V gene lookup returns CDR1 SEHNR and CDR2 FQNEAQ (reference sequence). CDR3 residues: CASRSPDRGTNEKLFF. DNA for the CDR3: TGTGCCAGCAGATCACCGGACAGGGGAACTAATGAAAAACTGTTTTTT.

This clone was detected a few times. The chain combines TRBV30 with TRBJ2-2; D might be TRBD2 (7 bases). The CDR3 loop spans 16 amino acids. CDR1 is GTSNPN, CDR2 SVGIG, per germline (reference sequence). V lost 2 bases to trimming and J lost 2 bases, with 15 bases between them. In DNA form, the CDR3 reads TGTGCCTGGAGTACCGGCGGGGGCGGAAACACCGGGGAGCTGTTTTTT. Translating gives CAWSTGGGGNTGELFF.

The rearrangement links TRBV5-1 to TRBJ1-1; the D gene is possibly TRBD1 (6 bases). V lost 9 bases and J lost 1, with 16 bases in between. The CDR3 runs to 14 residues. In germline, CDR1 is SGHRS, CDR2 YFSETQ. The CDR3: CATREGVANTEAFF. The CDR3 coding sequence is TGCGCCACTAGAGAGGGGGTCGCGAACACTGAAGCTTTCTTT.

V gene TRBV28 combines with J gene TRBJ1-5; no clear D gene. Trimming pared 6 bases from V and 7 bases from J, leaving 19 bases between. The CDR3 sequence is 15 residues long. Germline CDR1 and CDR2: MDHEN and SYDVKM. CDR3: CASSRLAPGIQPQHF. Here the CDR3 DNA reads TGTGCCAGCAGCCGCCTGGCCCCGGGGATACAGCCCCAGCATTTT.

This rearrangement joins TRBV9 to TRBJ2-2; D ambiguous. The CDR3 extends over 14 amino acids. Between the trimmed V and J ends, which lost 2 bases and 3 bases, there was a span of 8 bases. CDR1 is SGDLS, CDR2 YYNGEE, per germline. Here the CDR3 reads CASSVYRDTGELFF. CDR3 coding DNA: TGTGCCAGCAGCGTTTACAGAGACACCGGGGAGCTGTTTTTT.

This chain joins TRBV19 and TRBJ1-6; TRBD1 aligns across 11 bases. V lost 10 bases and J lost 7; bases outside the gene matches: 3. This CDR3 spans 13 amino acids. From germline, CDR1 is LNHDA and CDR2 SQIVND (reference sequence). The CDR3 DNA sequence: TGTGCCACCCGGACAGGGGGCAATTCACCCCTCCACTTT. Translated, it gives CATRTGGNSPLHF.

The rearrangement joins TRBV7-8 to TRBJ2-1; D is ambiguous. Trimming left V 1 base short and J 0 bases short, with 4 bases between. Germline values: CDR1 SGHVS, CDR2 FQNEAQ. This CDR3 is built from 14 residues. CDR3 DNA sequence: TGTGCCAGCAGCTTAGACAGCTCCTACAATGAGCAGTTCTTC. It specifies CASSLDSSYNEQFF.

The V gene is TRBV30, the J gene TRBJ1-5, with 9 bases matching TRBD1. The CDR3 is 13 residues long. The trim removed 5 bases at V and 5 bases at J, leaving 4 bases unmatched. Germline V gene sequence: CDR1 GTSNPN, CDR2 SVGIG (reference sequence). The CDR3 spells CAWGGQGHQPQHF. The DNA of the CDR3 is TGTGCCTGGGGCGGACAGGGGCATCAGCCCCAGCATTTT. Using reference TRBV30 and TRBJ1-5 for the parts outside the CDR3, the full variable domain is SQTIHQWPATLVQPVGSPLSLECTVEGTSNPNLYWYRQAAGRGLQLLFYSVGIGQISSEVPQNLSASRPQDRQFILSSKKLLLSDSGFYLCAWGGQGHQPQHFGDGTRLSIL.

The chain carries TRBV6-4 and TRBJ1-3; D is ambiguous. This CDR3 has 14 residues. The V and J ends lost 2 bases and 2 bases respectively, with 7 bases between them. Germline CDR1 reads MRHNA; CDR2 reads SNTAGT. CDR3 amino acids: CASSDGGTGNTIYF. The CDR3 DNA reads as TGTGCCAGCAGTGACGGCGGGACTGGAAACACCATATATTTT.

The chain is built from TRBV5-1 and TRBJ2-1, with D unclear. V was trimmed by 4 bases and J by 9 bases, leaving 8 bases between them. This CDR3 region has 11 residues. Germline lookup yields CDR1 SGHRS and CDR2 YFSETQ. The CDR3 DNA is TGCGCCAGCAGCCGCGGCCCTGAGCAGTTCTTC. Translation: CASSRGPEQFF.

V is TRBV9 and J is TRBJ1-2, with 12 bases fitting TRBD1. The CDR3 spans 15 residues. The V gene's germline CDR1 is SGDLS and CDR2 YYNGEE. The V gene end was trimmed by 2 bases and the J gene end by 4 bases; junction bases not matched to a gene: 3. The CDR3 DNA follows: TGTGCCAGCAGCGTCGGGACAGGGGGCGGCTATGGCTACACCTTC. This gives the protein CASSVGTGGGYGYTF.

V and J are TRBV2 and TRBJ2-3; D possibly corresponds to TRBD2 (6 bases). CDR1 is SNHLY, CDR2 FYNNEI, per germline. V lost 5 bases and J 1 base, leaving 7 bases between the germline ends. The CDR3 covers 13 residues. The CDR3, as DNA: TGTGCCAGCAGTACGGGGGGCACAGATACGCAGTATTTT. It translates to CASSTGGTDTQYF.

The chain links TRBV6-1 to TRBJ2-5, with 7 bases lining up with TRBD1. The tail of the sequence fits TRBJ2-7 better, so the J call may be wrong. Germline V lookup: CDR1 MNHNS, CDR2 SASEGT. The CDR3 has 14 residues. The CDR3 is CASRGDSDTSEQYF. In DNA, the CDR3 is TGTGCCAGCAGGGGGGACAGTGATACATCCGAGCAGTACTTC.

This rearrangement joins TRBV28 to TRBJ2-7; D not resolved. Germline CDR1 MDHEN, CDR2 SYDVKM. The CDR3 extends over 14 amino acids. V was pared by 11 bases and J by 1 base, with 18 bases between. The CDR3 DNA is TGTGCCGCCTCAAGAGGCGGTCGTTCCTACGAGCAGTACTTC. Translated, it gives CAASRGGRSYEQYF.

This chain joins TRBV5-1 and TRBJ2-7; D gene ambiguous. Per the germline V gene, CDR1 is SGHRS and CDR2 is YFSETQ. The V and J ends lost 4 bases and 6 bases respectively, with 29 bases between them. The CDR3 extends over 18 amino acids. CDR3 in amino acids: CASSLTASPVRTASEQYF. The CDR3 bases are TGCGCCAGCAGCCTAACCGCCTCCCCCGTTCGAACCGCCTCCGAGCAGTACTTC. The full variable domain, with the rest looked up from reference TRBV5-1 and TRBJ2-7, is KAGVTQTPRYLIKTRGQQVTLSCSPISGHRSVSWYQQTPGQGLQFLFEYFSETQRNKGNFPGRFSGRQFSNSRSEMNVSTLELGDSALYLCASSLTASPVRTASEQYFGPGTRLTVT.

The chain joins TRBV29-1 to TRBJ2-5; 12 positions match TRBD2. The CDR3 runs 16 residues. V shed 1 base and J 0 bases; nucleotides not matched to a gene: 3. From germline, CDR1 is SQVTM and CDR2 ANQGSEA. In DNA, the CDR3 is TGCAGCGTTGAAGTCTCTAGCGGGAGGGACCAAGAGACCCAGTACTTC. It translates to CSVEVSSGRDQETQYF.

The table lists this clone with a few counts. V is TRBV10-3 and J is TRBJ1-1; D uncertain. Germline V lookup: CDR1 ENHRY, CDR2 SYGVKD. V was trimmed by 10 bases and J by 1 base, leaving 7 bases between them. The CDR3 consists of 11 residues. CDR3 in DNA: TGTGCCAGTAGTTCGAACACTGAAGCTTTCTTT. Translated: CASSSNTEAFF.

The chain joins TRBV27 to TRBJ1-2, with 10 nucleotides matching TRBD1. The V gene end was trimmed by 6 bases and the J gene end by 8 bases; junction bases not matched to a gene: 3. Germline-derived CDR1 and CDR2 are MNHEY and SMNVEV (reference sequence). The CDR3 extends over 12 amino acids. CDR3 protein: CASSGTGVGYTF. DNA of the CDR3: TGTGCCAGCAGCGGGACAGGGGTCGGCTACACCTTC.

The chain joins TRBV12-1 to TRBJ2-2; the table's D call TRBD1 went unverified against the DNA. TRBV12-1 is a documented pseudogene. CDR3 length equals 18 residues. The CDR3 protein is CASSFAHWQGGNTGELFF. The CDR3 bases are TGTGCCAGCAGCTTTGCGCATTGGCAGGGTGGGAACACCGGGGAGCTGTTTTTT.

In this sample, this clone turned up a few times. The chain joins TRBV7-9 to TRBJ1-5; D perhaps matches TRBD1 (5 bases). Trimming stripped 6 bases from V and 4 bases from J, with 13 bases between. Germline V gene sequence: CDR1 SEHNR, CDR2 FQNEAQ (reference sequence). CDR3 size: 14 residues. The CDR3, as DNA: TGTGCCAGCAGGGGGCCTAATCCAAATCAGCCCCAGCATTTT. Translated: CASRGPNPNQPQHF. The complete variable domain, with remaining parts taken from reference TRBV7-9 and TRBJ1-5, reads DTGVSQNPRHKITKRGQNVTFRCDPISEHNRLYWYRQTLGQGPEFLTYFQNEAQLEKSRLLSDRFSAERPKGSFSTLEIQRTEQGDSAMYLCASRGPNPNQPQHFGDGTRLSIL.

The chain links TRBV12-5 to TRBJ2-2, with D possibly matching TRBD2 (6 bases). Trimming took off 0 bases at V and 6 bases at J, with 11 bases between the two ends. This CDR3 has 15 amino acids. CDR1 and CDR2 from the germline V gene are LGHNT and FRNRAP. The CDR3 region has the DNA TGTGCTAGTGGTTTGGTACTTGGGGGGTCCGGGGAGCTGTTTTTT. It encodes CASGLVLGGSGELFF.

The rearrangement joins TRBV6-1 to TRBJ2-3; 9 nucleotides align to TRBD1. The CDR3 totals 15 residues. Germline loops: CDR1 MNHNS, CDR2 SASEGT. V shed 2 bases, J shed 5 bases, and the junction held 5 bases outside the gene matches. The CDR3 bases are TGTGCCAGCAGTGAACAGGACAGGGGTCTAGATACGCAGTATTTT. Amino acid sequence: CASSEQDRGLDTQYF.

V gene TRBV7-2 combines with J gene TRBJ2-6, with 10 bases matching TRBD1. The CDR3 sequence is 17 residues long. Germline V gene data show CDR1 as SGHTA and CDR2 as FQGNSA. The V and J ends lost 5 bases and 1 base, in that order; junction bases with no gene match: 5. As DNA, the CDR3 is TGTGCCAGCAGCCCGGACAGGGGGTATTCTGGGGCCAACGTCCTGACTTTC. Amino acids: CASSPDRGYSGANVLTF. Using reference TRBV7-2 and TRBJ2-6 for the parts outside the CDR3, the full variable domain is GAGVSQSPSNKVTEKGKDVELRCDPISGHTALYWYRQSLGQGLEFLIYFQGNSAPDKSGLPSDRFSAERTGGSVSTLTIQRTQQEDSAVYLCASSPDRGYSGANVLTFGAGSRLTVL.

The chain combines TRBV6-1 with TRBJ2-2; 8 nucleotides align to TRBD2. Germline lookup yields CDR1 MNHNS and CDR2 SASEGT. The CDR3 is made up of 16 amino acids. The V and J ends lost 3 bases and 5 bases, in that order; junction bases with no gene match: 8. The CDR3 spells CASSEFTGLVTGELFF. The CDR3 DNA is TGTGCCAGCAGTGAGTTTACGGGACTAGTAACCGGGGAGCTGTTTTTT.

V is TRBV6-6 and J is TRBJ2-1; D is undetermined. The CDR3 has 13 residues. Trimming cost V 0 bases and J 4 bases, with 4 bases left between them. CDR1 and CDR2 from the germline V gene are MNHNY and SVGAGI (reference sequence). The CDR3 DNA reads TGTGCCAGCAGTTACTCGGCTTACAATGAGCAGTTCTTC. It translates to CASSYSAYNEQFF.

The gene calls are TRBV9 and TRBJ2-3, with TRBD1 matching 7 bases. Germline CDR1 reads SGDLS; CDR2 reads YYNGEE. The CDR3 consists of 15 residues. The junction had 3 bases not matched to a gene; V was cut back by 0 bases and J by 2 bases. The CDR3 region is CASSVAGQVTDTQYF. The CDR3 DNA follows: TGTGCCAGCAGCGTAGCAGGACAGGTCACAGATACGCAGTATTTT. Full variable domain (outside the CDR3, taken from reference TRBV9 and TRBJ2-3): DSGVTQTPKHLITATGQRVTLRCSPRSGDLSVYWYQQSLDQGLQFLIQYYNGEERAKGNILERFSAQQFPDLHSELNLSSLELGDSALYFCASSVAGQVTDTQYFGPGTRLTVL.

CDR3 sequence: CSASRDRLSTEAFF. Here the CDR3 DNA reads TGCAGCGCAAGCCGGGACAGGTTGTCCACTGAAGCTTTCTTT. J is TRBJ1-1 and V is TRBV29-1; 8 nucleotides align to TRBD1. Germline V gene lookup returns CDR1 SQVTM and CDR2 ANQGSEA. This CDR3 is 14 amino acids long. Trimming took 7 bases from V and 4 from J; bases not matched to a gene: 11.